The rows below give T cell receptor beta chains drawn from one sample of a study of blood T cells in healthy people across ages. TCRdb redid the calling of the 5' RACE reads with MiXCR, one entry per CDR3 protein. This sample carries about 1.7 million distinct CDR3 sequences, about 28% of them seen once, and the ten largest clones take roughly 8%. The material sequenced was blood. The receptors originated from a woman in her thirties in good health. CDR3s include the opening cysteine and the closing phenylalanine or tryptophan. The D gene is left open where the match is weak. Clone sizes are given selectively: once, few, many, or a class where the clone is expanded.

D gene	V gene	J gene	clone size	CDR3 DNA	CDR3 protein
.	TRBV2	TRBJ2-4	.	TGTGCCAGCAGTGGGTCTACAGAAGCCAAAAACATTCAGTACTTC	CASSGSTEAKNIQYF
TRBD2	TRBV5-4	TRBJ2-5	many	TGTGCCAGCAGCCCAGCGGGGGCTGGGGAGACCCAGTACTTC	CASSPAGAGETQYF
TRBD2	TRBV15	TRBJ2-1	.	TGTGCCACCAGCAGAGATGGGCGGGAGTCCTACAATGAGCAGTTCTTC	CATSRDGRESYNEQFF
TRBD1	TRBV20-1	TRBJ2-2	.	TGCAGTGCTGGCTCCGGGACAGGGGGTTGGGACACCGGGGAGCTGTTTTTT	CSAGSGTGGWDTGELFF
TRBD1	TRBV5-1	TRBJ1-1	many	TGCGCCAGCAGCCCCTTGGTGGGACAGGTGAACACTGAAGCTTTCTTT	CASSPLVGQVNTEAFF
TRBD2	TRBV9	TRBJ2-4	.	TGTGCCAGCAGCGTAGATAGCGGGACCCACATTCAGTACTTC	CASSVDSGTHIQYF
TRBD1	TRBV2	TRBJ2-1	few	TGTGCCAGCATCGTCCCGGGACAGGAGTATGAGCAGTTCTTC	CASIVPGQEYEQFF
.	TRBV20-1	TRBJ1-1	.	TGCAGTGCTAGAGCTGCCAGGGTTGCCACTGAAGCTTTCTTT	CSARAARVATEAFF
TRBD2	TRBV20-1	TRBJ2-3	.	TGCAGTGCTAGAGGGCCTAGCGGATCCCCAGATACGCAGTATTTT	CSARGPSGSPDTQYF
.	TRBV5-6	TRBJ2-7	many	TGTGCCAGCAGCCGGGGTGGGGGCGAGCAGTACTTC	CASSRGGGEQYF
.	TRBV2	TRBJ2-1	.	TGTGCCAGCATACAGGGTATAGCCTACAATGAGCAGTTCTTC	CASIQGIAYNEQFF
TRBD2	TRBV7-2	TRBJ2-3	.	TGTGCCAGCAGCTTATACGGGGGAGGGAAAACAGATACGCAGTATTTT	CASSLYGGGKTDTQYF
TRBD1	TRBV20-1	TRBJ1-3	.	TGCAGTGCTAGGGGACAGTCATTCTCTGGAAACACCATATATTTT	CSARGQSFSGNTIYF
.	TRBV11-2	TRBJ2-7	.	TGTGCCAGCAGCTCCCGGACAGCTGGGGCCCACTACGAGCAGTACTTC	CASSSRTAGAHYEQYF